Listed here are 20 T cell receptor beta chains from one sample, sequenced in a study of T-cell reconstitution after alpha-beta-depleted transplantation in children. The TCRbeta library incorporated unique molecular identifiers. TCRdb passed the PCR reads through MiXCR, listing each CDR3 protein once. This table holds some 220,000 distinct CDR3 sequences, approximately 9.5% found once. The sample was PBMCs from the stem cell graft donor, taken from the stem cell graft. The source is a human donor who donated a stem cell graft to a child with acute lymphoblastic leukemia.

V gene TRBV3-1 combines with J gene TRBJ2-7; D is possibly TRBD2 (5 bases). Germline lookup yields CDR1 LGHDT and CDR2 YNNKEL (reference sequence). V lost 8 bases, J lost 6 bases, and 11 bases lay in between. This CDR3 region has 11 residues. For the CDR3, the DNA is TGTGCCAGCGAGGGAAGTGGCGAGCAGTACTTC. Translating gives CASEGSGEQYF.

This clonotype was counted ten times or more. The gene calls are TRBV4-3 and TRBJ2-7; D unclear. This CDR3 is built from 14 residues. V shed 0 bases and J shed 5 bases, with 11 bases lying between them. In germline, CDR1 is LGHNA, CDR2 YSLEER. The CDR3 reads CASSQDILSNEQYF. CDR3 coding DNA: TGCGCCAGCAGCCAAGATATCTTATCTAACGAGCAGTACTTC.

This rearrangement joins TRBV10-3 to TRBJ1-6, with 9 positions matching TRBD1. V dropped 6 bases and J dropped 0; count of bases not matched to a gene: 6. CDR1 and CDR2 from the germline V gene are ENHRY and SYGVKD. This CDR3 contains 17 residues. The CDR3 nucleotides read TGTGCCATCAGCAACGCGACAGGGGGCTCCTATAATTCACCCCTCCACTTT. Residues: CAISNATGGSYNSPLHF.

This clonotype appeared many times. CDR3 amino acids: CSAYGEVIYGYTF. The DNA for the CDR3 is TGCAGTGCTTATGGGGAGGTGATCTATGGCTACACCTTC. The chain employs TRBV20-1 and TRBJ1-2; the D is unclear. CDR3 size: 13 residues. Trimming removed 5 bases from V and 4 bases from J, with 14 bases in between. CDR1 and CDR2 from the germline V gene are DFQATT and SNEGSKA (reference sequence).

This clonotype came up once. CDR3 coding DNA: TGTGCCAGCAGCTTTCTGAACACCGGGGAGCTGTTTTTT. It specifies CASSFLNTGELFF. This chain uses TRBV7-8 with TRBJ2-2; no definite D call. The V end was cut by 3 bases, the J end by 1 base, with 3 bases between. Germline CDR1 reads SGHVS; CDR2 reads FQNEAQ. The CDR3 covers 13 residues.

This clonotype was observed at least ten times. CDR3 nucleotides: TGCAGTGCTACCGCCCAGGCGGGGCCTAACAATGAGCAGTTCTTC. It is translated as CSATAQAGPNNEQFF. V is TRBV20-1 and J is TRBJ2-1, with D perhaps TRBD2 (6 bases). V was cut by 4 bases and J by 5 bases, with 18 bases left in between. The germline V gene has CDR1 DFQATT and CDR2 SNEGSKA (reference sequence). The CDR3 loop spans 15 amino acids.

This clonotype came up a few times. The CDR3 protein is CATSTGAYEQYF. The DNA of the CDR3 is TGTGCCACCTCGACAGGGGCCTACGAGCAGTACTTC. The chain couples TRBV12-3 or TRBV12-4 to TRBJ2-7; 8 bases fit TRBD1. Unmatched junction bases numbered 4, after V lost 10 bases and J lost 2 bases. This CDR3 is 12 amino acids long.

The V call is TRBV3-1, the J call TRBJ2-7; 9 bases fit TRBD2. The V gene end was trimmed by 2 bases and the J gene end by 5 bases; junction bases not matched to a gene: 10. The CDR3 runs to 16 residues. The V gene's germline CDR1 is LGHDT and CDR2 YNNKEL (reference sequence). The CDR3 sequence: CASSQLAGGPRDEQYF. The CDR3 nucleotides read TGTGCCAGCAGCCAATTGGCGGGGGGGCCCCGGGACGAGCAGTACTTC.

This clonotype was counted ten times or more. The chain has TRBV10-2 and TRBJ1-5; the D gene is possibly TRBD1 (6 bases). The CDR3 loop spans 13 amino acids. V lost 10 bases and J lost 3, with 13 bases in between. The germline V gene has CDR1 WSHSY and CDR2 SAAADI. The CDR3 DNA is TGCGCCATCTCGGACAGTCACAATCAGCCCCAGCATTTT. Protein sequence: CAISDSHNQPQHF.

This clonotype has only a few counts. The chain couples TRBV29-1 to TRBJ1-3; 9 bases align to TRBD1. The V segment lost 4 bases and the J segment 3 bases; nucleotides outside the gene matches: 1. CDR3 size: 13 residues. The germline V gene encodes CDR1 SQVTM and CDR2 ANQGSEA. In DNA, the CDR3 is TGCAGCGTTGGACAGGGGGGTGGAAACACCATATATTTT. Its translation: CSVGQGGGNTIYF.

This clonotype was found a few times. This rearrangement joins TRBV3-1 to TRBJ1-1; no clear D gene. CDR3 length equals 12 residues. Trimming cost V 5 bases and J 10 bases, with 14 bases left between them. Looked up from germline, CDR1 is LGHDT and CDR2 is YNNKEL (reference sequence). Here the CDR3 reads CASSSGLRGAFF. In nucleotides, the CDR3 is TGTGCCAGCAGCTCCGGGCTCCGCGGAGCTTTCTTT.

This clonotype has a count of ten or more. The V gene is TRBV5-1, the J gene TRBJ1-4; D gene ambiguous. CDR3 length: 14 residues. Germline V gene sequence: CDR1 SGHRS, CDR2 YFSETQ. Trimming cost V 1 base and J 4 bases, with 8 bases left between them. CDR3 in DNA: TGCGCCAGCAGCTTGTGGGGAAATAATGAAAAACTGTTTTTT. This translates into CASSLWGNNEKLFF.

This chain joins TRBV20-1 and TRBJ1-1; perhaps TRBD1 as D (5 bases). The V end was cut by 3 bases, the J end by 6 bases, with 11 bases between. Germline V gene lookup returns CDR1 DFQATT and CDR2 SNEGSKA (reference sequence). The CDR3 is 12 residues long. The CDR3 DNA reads TGCAGTGCTAGGGCAGGGAAGGCTGAAGCTTTCTTT. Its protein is CSARAGKAEAFF.

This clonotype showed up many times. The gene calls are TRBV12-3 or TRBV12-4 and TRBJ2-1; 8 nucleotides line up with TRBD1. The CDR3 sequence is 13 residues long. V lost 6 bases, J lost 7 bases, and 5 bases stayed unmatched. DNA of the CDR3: TGTGCCAGCAGGTTACAGGGGGAAAATGAGCAGTTCTTC. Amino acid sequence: CASRLQGENEQFF.

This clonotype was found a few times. The CDR3, as DNA: TGCGCCAGCAGCGAAGGTCACCAGGGGATCGCCAATCAGCCCCAGCATTTT. It yields the protein CASSEGHQGIANQPQHF. The chain links TRBV5-1 to TRBJ1-5; tentatively, D is TRBD1 (6 bases). The V gene lost 4 bases and the J gene lost 3 bases, with 20 bases spanning the gap. CDR1 is SGHRS, CDR2 YFSETQ, per germline. This CDR3 spans 17 amino acids.

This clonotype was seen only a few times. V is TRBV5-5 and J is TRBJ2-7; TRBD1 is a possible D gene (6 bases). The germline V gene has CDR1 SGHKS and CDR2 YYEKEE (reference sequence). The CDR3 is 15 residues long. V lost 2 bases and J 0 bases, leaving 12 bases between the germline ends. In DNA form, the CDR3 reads TGTGCCAGCAGCTTACCGGGACACCCCTCCTACGAGCAGTACTTC. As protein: CASSLPGHPSYEQYF.

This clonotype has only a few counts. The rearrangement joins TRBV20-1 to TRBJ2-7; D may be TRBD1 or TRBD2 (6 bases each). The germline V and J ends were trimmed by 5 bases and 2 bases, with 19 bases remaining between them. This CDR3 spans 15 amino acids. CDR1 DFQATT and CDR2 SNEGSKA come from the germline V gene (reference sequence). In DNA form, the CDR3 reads TGCAGTGCTTCCGAGGCCAGGGGAGGTACCTACGAGCAGTACTTC. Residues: CSASEARGGTYEQYF.

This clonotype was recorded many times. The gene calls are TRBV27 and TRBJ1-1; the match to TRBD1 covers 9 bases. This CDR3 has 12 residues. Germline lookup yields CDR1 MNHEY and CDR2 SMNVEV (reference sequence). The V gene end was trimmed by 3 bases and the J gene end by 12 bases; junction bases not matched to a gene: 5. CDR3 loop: CASSLGDRAPFF. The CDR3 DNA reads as TGTGCCAGCAGTTTGGGGGACAGGGCCCCTTTCTTT.

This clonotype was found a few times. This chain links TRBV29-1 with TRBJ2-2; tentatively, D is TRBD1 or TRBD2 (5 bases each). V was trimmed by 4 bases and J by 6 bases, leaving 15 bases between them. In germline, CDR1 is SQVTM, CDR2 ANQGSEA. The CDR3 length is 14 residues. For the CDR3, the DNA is TGCAGCGTTGCCAATCAGGGAGTCCCCGGGGAGCTGTTTTTT. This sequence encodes CSVANQGVPGELFF.

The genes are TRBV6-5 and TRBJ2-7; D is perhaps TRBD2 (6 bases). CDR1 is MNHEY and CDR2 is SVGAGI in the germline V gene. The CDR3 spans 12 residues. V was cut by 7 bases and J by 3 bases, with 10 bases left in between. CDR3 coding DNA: TGTGCCAGCATCGGAGGGAACTACGAGCAGTACTTC. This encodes CASIGGNYEQYF.